Below, 15 T cell receptor beta chains from the same sample are listed, as sequenced in a study of blood T cell repertoires in COVID-19. Here immunoSEQ multiplex PCR was the method, and the copy in TCRdb shows in-frame clones only, minus some. The sample holds 200,000 to 300,000 clones, just under 90% seen once. Sequences were obtained from peripheral blood. Receptors originate from a woman between 40 and 50 years old with acute or convalescent COVID-19.

This clone was recorded once. The CDR3 DNA is TGCAGCGTTGTAGCAGGGGCGGACACTGAAGCTTTCTTT. Its translation: CSVVAGADTEAFF. J is TRBJ1-1 and V is TRBV29-1; TRBD1 might be the D (6 bases). V was trimmed by 4 bases and J by 3 bases, leaving 12 bases between them. Per the germline V gene, CDR1 is SQVTM and CDR2 is ANQGSEA. CDR3 length equals 13 residues.

The chain uses TRBV11-2 and TRBJ1-1; D is possibly TRBD1 (5 bases). V dropped 3 bases and J dropped 0 bases, with 8 bases sitting between them. Germline lookup yields CDR1 SGHAT and CDR2 FQNNGV. This CDR3 is 14 amino acids long. CDR3: CASSFGRVNTEAFF. Here the CDR3 DNA reads TGTGCCAGCAGCTTTGGCAGGGTGAACACTGAAGCTTTCTTT.

This chain uses TRBV2 with TRBJ2-5; D might be TRBD2 (6 bases). V was shortened by 5 bases and J by 4 bases, with 14 bases between the two germline ends. CDR1 is SNHLY and CDR2 is FYNNEI in the germline V gene. CDR3 length equals 14 residues. The CDR3 DNA sequence: TGTGCCAGCAGTCGGACTACCCCACGAGAGACCCAGTACTTC. This gives the protein CASSRTTPRETQYF.

This clone was seen a single time. The chain uses TRBV9 and TRBJ2-7; 8 bases agree with TRBD2. The germline CDR1 and CDR2 sequences are SGDLS and YYNGEE. The ends lost 3 bases at V and 2 bases at J; junction bases unmatched: 10. The CDR3 loop spans 16 amino acids. The CDR3 nucleotides read TGTGCCAGCAGCGACGGGGGGGCCGAGTTCCCCTACGAGCAGTACGTC. Translating gives CASSDGGAEFPYEQYV.

The chain carries TRBV19 and TRBJ2-6; 9 positions agree with TRBD1. V lost 7 bases, J lost 2 bases, and 9 bases stayed unmatched. This CDR3 spans 17 amino acids. The germline gives CDR1 LNHDA, CDR2 SQIVND (reference sequence). CDR3 amino acids: CASTGTGFIAGANVLTF. CDR3 nucleotide sequence: TGTGCCAGTACTGGGACAGGGTTTATTGCTGGGGCCAACGTCCTGACTTTC.

The chain has TRBV7-6 and TRBJ1-4, with 9 nucleotides matching TRBD1. Germline V CDR1 and CDR2: SGHVS, FNYEAQ. The CDR3 has 15 residues. Losses at the gene ends were 5 bases for V and 8 bases for J; bases not matched to a gene: 9. This CDR3 reads CASSGRTGVGEKLFF. Written as DNA, the CDR3 is TGTGCCAGCAGCGGACGGACAGGGGTAGGCGAAAAACTGTTTTTT.

This chain joins TRBV28 and TRBJ1-2; TRBD1 agrees at 7 bases. The V segment lost 1 base and the J segment 3 bases; nucleotides outside the gene matches: 2. CDR1 and CDR2 from the germline V gene are MDHEN and SYDVKM. The CDR3 is 14 amino acids. The CDR3 sequence is CASSLLTGYYGYTF. Written as DNA, the CDR3 is TGTGCCAGCAGTTTATTGACAGGGTACTATGGCTACACCTTC.

The V gene is TRBV5-1, the J gene TRBJ1-1; perhaps TRBD1 as D (5 bases). The CDR3 loop spans 15 amino acids. Germline V gene sequence: CDR1 SGHRS, CDR2 YFSETQ. V was clipped by 5 bases and J by 0 bases, with 14 bases between them. CDR3: CASSWGGKMNTEAFF. The CDR3 nucleotides read TGCGCCAGCAGTTGGGGGGGAAAGATGAACACTGAAGCTTTCTTT.

V gene TRBV6-7 combines with J gene TRBJ2-1, with TRBD2 matching over 12 bases. TRBV6-7 is identified as an open reading frame with a role that is uncertain. Unmatched junction bases numbered 6, after V lost 0 bases and J lost 0 bases. The CDR3 extends over 19 amino acids. CDR3 coding DNA: TGTGCCAGCAGTTACTCTAGGACTAGCGGGGATAGCTCCTACAATGAGCAGTTCTTC. It yields the protein CASSYSRTSGDSSYNEQFF.

This sequence joins TRBV21-1 and TRBJ1-2; the table's D gene call, TRBD1, was not cross checked with the DNA. TRBV21-1 is a known pseudogene. The CDR3 loop spans 19 amino acids. CDR3 sequence: CASSTPEGTGGLGHYGYTF. The CDR3 nucleotides read TGTGCCAGCAGCACCCCGGAGGGGACAGGGGGCTTGGGGCACTATGGCTACACCTTC.

The V gene is TRBV2, the J gene TRBJ2-1; no definite D call. Looked up from germline, CDR1 is SNHLY and CDR2 is FYNNEI. The V gene lost 8 bases and the J gene lost 3 bases, with 8 bases spanning the gap. The CDR3 covers 12 residues. The CDR3 DNA is TGTGCCAGCTGTACAAACTACAATGAGCAGTTCTTC. Translated, it gives CASCTNYNEQFF. Using reference TRBV2 and TRBJ2-1 for the parts outside the CDR3, the full variable domain is EPEVTQTPSHQVTQMGQEVILRCVPISNHLYFYWYRQILGQKVEFLVSFYNNEISEKSEIFDDQFSVERPDGSNFTLKIRSTKLEDSAMYFCASCTNYNEQFFGPGTRLTVL.

Of note for this clone: Other DNA sequences of this sample code for an identical CDR3. The genes are TRBV5-1 and TRBJ2-5; D is possibly TRBD1 (6 bases). Germline V gives CDR1 SGHRS, CDR2 YFSETQ. V lost 2 bases to trimming and J lost 2 bases, with 10 bases between them. The CDR3 runs to 14 residues. In DNA, the CDR3 is TGCGCCAGCAGCTTACAGGGCCTACAAGAGACCCAGTACTTC. Translating it yields CASSLQGLQETQYF.

The rearrangement uses TRBV6-1 and TRBJ1-1; 8 bases align to TRBD1. This CDR3 has 15 residues. CDR1 MNHNS and CDR2 SASEGT come from the germline V gene. J lost 0 bases, V lost 2 bases, and 2 bases had no gene match. The CDR3: CASSELTGVNTEAFF. For the CDR3, the DNA is TGTGCCAGCAGTGAATTGACAGGGGTGAACACTGAAGCTTTCTTT.

This rearrangement joins TRBV30 to TRBJ1-2; D is unclear. CDR1 and CDR2 from the germline V gene are GTSNPN and SVGIG (reference sequence). V lost 3 bases to trimming and J lost 2 bases, with 13 bases between them. The CDR3 spans 14 residues. The DNA for the CDR3 is TGTGCCTGGAGAGAAGGCAGGAGGAACTATGGCTACACCTTC. It codes for CAWREGRRNYGYTF.

The chain joins TRBV2 to TRBJ1-4, with TRBD1 identical over 7 bases. From germline, CDR1 is SNHLY and CDR2 FYNNEI. The CDR3 loop spans 14 amino acids. V trimming: 6 bases; J trimming: 4 bases; junction bases outside the gene matches: 5. CDR3: CASRDRPLNEKLFF. Written as DNA, the CDR3 is TGTGCCAGCAGGGACAGGCCCCTTAATGAAAAACTGTTTTTT. The full variable domain, with the rest looked up from reference TRBV2 and TRBJ1-4, is EPEVTQTPSHQVTQMGQEVILRCVPISNHLYFYWYRQILGQKVEFLVSFYNNEISEKSEIFDDQFSVERPDGSNFTLKIRSTKLEDSAMYFCASRDRPLNEKLFFGSGTQLSVL.